This T cell receptor beta chain came from a study of circulating and synovial CD4+ cells in juvenile arthritis. CDR3 size: 14 residues. Trimming left V 0 bases short and J 2 bases short, with 7 bases between. Germline V gene sequence: CDR1 SGHRS, CDR2 YFSETQ. This clone is a singleton in its sample. Generated by immunoSEQ multiplex PCR, the TCRdb table keeps only in-frame clones and is missing some. The table shows approximately 15,000 clones, with around 91% occurring only once. Sequenced input: CD4+ T cells from blood. This rearrangement joins TRBV5-1 to TRBJ2-3; D might be TRBD1 (5 bases). This TCR derives from a human donor with juvenile idiopathic arthritis. The DNA for the CDR3 is TGCGCCAGCAGCTTGGCAGGGCCCACAGATACGCAGTATTTT. Translated: CASSLAGPTDTQYF.